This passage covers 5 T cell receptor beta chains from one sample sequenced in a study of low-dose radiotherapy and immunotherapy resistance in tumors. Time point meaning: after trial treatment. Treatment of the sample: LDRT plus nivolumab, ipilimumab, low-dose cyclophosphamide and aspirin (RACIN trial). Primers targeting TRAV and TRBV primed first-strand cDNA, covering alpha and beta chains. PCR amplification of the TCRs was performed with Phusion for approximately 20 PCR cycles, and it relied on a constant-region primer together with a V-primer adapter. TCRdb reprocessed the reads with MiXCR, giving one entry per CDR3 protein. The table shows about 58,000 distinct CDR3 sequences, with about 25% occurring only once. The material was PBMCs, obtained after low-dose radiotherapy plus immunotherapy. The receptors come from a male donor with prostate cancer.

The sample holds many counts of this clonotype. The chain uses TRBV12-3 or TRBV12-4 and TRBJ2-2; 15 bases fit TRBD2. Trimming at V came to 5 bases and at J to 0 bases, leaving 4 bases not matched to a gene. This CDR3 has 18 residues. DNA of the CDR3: TGTGCCAGCAGTCCGGGACTAGCGGGAGGATCGAACACCGGGGAGCTGTTTTTT. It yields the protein CASSPGLAGGSNTGELFF.

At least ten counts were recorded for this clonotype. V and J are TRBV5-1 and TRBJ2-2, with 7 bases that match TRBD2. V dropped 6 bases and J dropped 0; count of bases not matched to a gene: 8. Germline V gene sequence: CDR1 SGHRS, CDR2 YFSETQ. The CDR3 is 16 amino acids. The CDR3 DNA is TGCGCCAGCAAGCTTACCGGGGGGACGAACACCGGGGAGCTGTTTTTT. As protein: CASKLTGGTNTGELFF.

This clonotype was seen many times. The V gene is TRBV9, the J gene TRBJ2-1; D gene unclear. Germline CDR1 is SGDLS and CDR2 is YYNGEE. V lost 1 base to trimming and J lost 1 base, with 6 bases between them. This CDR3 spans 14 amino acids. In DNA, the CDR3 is TGTGCCAGCAGCGTATCAGGATCCTACAATGAGCAGTTCTTC. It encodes CASSVSGSYNEQFF.

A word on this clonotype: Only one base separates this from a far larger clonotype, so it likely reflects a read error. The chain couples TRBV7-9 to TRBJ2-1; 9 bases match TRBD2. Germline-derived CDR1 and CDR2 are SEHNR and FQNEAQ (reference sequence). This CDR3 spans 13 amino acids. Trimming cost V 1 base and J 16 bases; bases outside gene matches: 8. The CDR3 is CASSLERGRGEFF. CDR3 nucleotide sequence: TGTGCCAGCAGCTTAGAGCGCGGGAGGGGGGAATTCTTC.

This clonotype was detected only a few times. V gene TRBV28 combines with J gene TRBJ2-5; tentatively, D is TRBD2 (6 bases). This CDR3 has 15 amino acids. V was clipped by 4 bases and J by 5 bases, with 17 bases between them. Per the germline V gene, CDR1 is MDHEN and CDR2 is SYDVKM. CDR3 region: CASSSGVAGSETQYF. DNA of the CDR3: TGTGCCAGCAGTTCCGGTGTGGCGGGAAGCGAGACCCAGTACTTC.